This T cell receptor beta chain appears in the sequencing data of a study of cytomegalovirus exposure and HLA in healthy donors. The wider study: Assignment to the Caucasian-associated ancestry cluster applied to 75% to 85% of the approximately 360 genotyped donors.

Germline V CDR1 and CDR2: MGHRA, YSYEKL. This CDR3 has 17 amino acids. V lost 0 bases and J lost 2; bases outside the gene matches: 6. The PCR made use of 60 Vbeta and 13 Jbeta primers. Clones were sequenced by immunoSEQ multiplex PCR, and TCRdb holds only the in-frame ones, with some missing. This table holds roughly 150,000 clones. This chain connects TRBV4-1 to TRBJ2-3, with 9 bases aligning to TRBD2. Sequences were obtained from PBMCs. This clonotype was obtained from a woman in her forties or fifties in good health and CMV-seronegative. Written as DNA, the CDR3 is TGCGCCAGCAGCCAAGATAGGGGCGGGGGGGCCACAGATACGCAGTATTTT. This translates into CASSQDRGGGATDTQYF.